This T cell receptor (beta chain) was obtained from a study of early T cells in non-severe SARS-CoV-2 infection. Study at large: Bulk RNA isolated from unsorted whole blood underwent sequencing; chains were not paired.

Concerning this clonotype: Its antigen is not known.

Study-wide results and caveats: Lookups in VDJdb leaned toward anti-spike CD8 responses and missed private and CD4 specificities.

Germline V lookup: CDR1 LNHNV, CDR2 YYDKDF (reference sequence). This CDR3 comprises 17 residues. V gave up 1 base and J gave up 6 bases, with 22 bases separating them. Each cDNA molecule carried a unique molecular identifier. TCRdb recomputed calls from the 5' RACE reads with MiXCR, one row per CDR3 protein. Of 70,000 to 95,000 distinct CDR3 sequences listed, less than 20% are singletons. Input material: whole blood. The receptor was derived from an adult who was a healthcare worker with PCR-confirmed SARS-CoV-2 infection or an uninfected control (not recorded which). The chain recombines TRBV15 with TRBJ2-7, with D maybe TRBD2 (6 bases). The CDR3 DNA is TGTGCCACCAGCAGAGTCGGGGGTAGCGTGGCTCGGGGCGAGCAGTACTTC. Protein sequence: CATSRVGGSVARGEQYF.